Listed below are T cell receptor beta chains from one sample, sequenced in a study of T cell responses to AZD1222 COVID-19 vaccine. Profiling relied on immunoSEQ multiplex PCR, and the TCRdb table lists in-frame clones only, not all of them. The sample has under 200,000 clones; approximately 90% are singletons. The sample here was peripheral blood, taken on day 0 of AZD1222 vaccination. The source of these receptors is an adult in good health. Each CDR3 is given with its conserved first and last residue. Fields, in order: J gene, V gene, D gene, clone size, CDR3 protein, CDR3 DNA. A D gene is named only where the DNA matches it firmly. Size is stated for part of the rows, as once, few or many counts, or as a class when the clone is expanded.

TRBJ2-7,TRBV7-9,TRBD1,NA,CARPGDRVAQMSSYEQYF,TGTGCCAGGCCCGGGGACAGGGTAGCCCAGATGAGCTCCTACGAGCAGTACTTC
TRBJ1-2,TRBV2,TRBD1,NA,CASSEDRANHGYTF,TGTGCCAGCAGCGAGGACAGGGCCAATCATGGCTACACCTTC
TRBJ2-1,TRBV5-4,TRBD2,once,CASSRIAGLGNEQFF,TGTGCCAGCAGCCGAATAGCGGGGCTCGGCAATGAGCAGTTCTTC
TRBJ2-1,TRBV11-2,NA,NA,CASSLEPMGDYNEQFF,TGTGCCAGCAGCTTAGAACCAATGGGGGATTACAATGAGCAGTTCTTC
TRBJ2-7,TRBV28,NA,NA,CASSAGIRPPYEQYF,TGTGCCAGCAGTGCCGGCATTAGACCACCCTACGAGCAGTACTTC
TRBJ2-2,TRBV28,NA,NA,CASSLWDRPPGELFF,TGTGCCAGCAGTTTATGGGACCGCCCCCCCGGGGAGCTGTTTTTT
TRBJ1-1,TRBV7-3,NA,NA,CASSLDPGNTEAFF,TGTGCCAGCAGCTTAGACCCAGGGAACACTGAAGCTTTCTTT
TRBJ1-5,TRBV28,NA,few,CASSSRSPRYQPQHF,TGTGCCAGCAGCTCCCGATCCCCCCGCTATCAGCCCCAGCATTTT
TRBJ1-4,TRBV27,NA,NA,CASSRTAFATNEKLFF,TGTGCCAGCAGTCGGACGGCCTTTGCAACTAATGAAAAACTGTTTTTT
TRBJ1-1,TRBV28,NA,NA,CASSPRGLAFF,TGTGCCAGCAGTCCTAGGGGTTTAGCTTTCTTT
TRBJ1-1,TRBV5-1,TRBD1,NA,CASSLVWTGDTEAFF,TGCGCCAGCAGCTTGGTTTGGACAGGGGACACTGAAGCTTTCTTT
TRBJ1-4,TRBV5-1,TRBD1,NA,CASKLGTGALKLFF,TGCGCCAGCAAGCTTGGGACAGGTGCCCTGAAACTGTTTTTT
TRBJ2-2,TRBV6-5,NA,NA,CASSYWDTGELFF,TGTGCCAGCAGTTACTGGGACACCGGGGAGCTGTTTTTT
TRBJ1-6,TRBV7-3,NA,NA,CASSLLPQGLNSPLHF,TGTGCCAGCAGCCTACTGCCTCAGGGTCTCAATTCACCCCTCCACTTT
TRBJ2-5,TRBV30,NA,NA,CALTQGRETQYF,TGTGCCTTAACACAGGGAAGGGAGACCCAGTACTTC